The source of this T cell receptor (beta chain) is a study of blood T cell repertoires in COVID-19. Per the study methods: Using reference gene primer amplification, nucleated cell counts were estimated. Profiling relied on immunoSEQ multiplex PCR, and the TCRdb table lists in-frame clones only, not all of them. That table supplies the V and J calls and clone size; D and trimming were determined from the DNA. The sample consists of some 150,000 clones, 75% to 85% of them appearing once. This CDR3 contains 15 residues. Trimming removed 2 bases at V and 7 bases at J, with 14 bases between. Germline V gives CDR1 SNHLY, CDR2 FYNNEI.

The V gene is TRBV2, the J gene TRBJ2-2, with D maybe TRBD1 (6 bases). Specimen: peripheral blood. The clonotype was recovered from a man aged 55 to 70 with acute or convalescent COVID-19. CDR3 region: CASSEKRQAGGELFF. The CDR3 nucleotides read TGTGCCAGCAGTGAAAAGAGACAGGCTGGCGGGGAGCTGTTTTTT.